This T cell receptor beta chain was observed in a study of blood T cell repertoires in COVID-19. Study at large: Collection of acute and convalescent COVID-19 samples took place in the United States, Italy and Spain. In each case, the material was cDNA or gDNA derived from T cells, B-cell-depleted T cells, or PBMCs.

Only one count was recorded for this clone. Germline loops: CDR1 SGHNT, CDR2 YYREEE (reference sequence). The CDR3 loop spans 14 amino acids. Trimming removed 2 bases from V and 2 bases from J, with 9 bases in between. Original data processing: It was from reference gene primer amplification that nucleated cell counts were estimated. TCRdb's copy holds only in-frame clones and misses some; the assay was immunoSEQ multiplex PCR. That table furnishes V, J and clone size, whereas the DNA furnished D and trimming. Among about 220,000 clones listed, about 80% were seen once. Sequenced sample: peripheral blood. The sequence came from a woman in her 30s who had recovered from COVID-19. The V gene is TRBV5-4, the J gene TRBJ2-3; tentatively, D is TRBD1 (6 bases). CDR3 protein: CASSLTGITDTQYF. For the CDR3, the DNA is TGTGCCAGCAGCTTAACAGGGATCACAGATACGCAGTATTTT.